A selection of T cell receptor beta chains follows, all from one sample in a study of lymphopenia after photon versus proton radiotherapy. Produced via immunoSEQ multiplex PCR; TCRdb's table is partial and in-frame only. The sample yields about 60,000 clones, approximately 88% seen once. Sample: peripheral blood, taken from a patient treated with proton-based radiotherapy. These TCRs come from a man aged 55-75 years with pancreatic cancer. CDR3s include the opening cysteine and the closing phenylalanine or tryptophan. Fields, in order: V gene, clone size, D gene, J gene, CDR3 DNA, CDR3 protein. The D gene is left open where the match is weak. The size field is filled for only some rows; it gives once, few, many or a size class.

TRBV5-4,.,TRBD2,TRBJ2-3,TGTGCCAGCAGCCCGGCGGGAGCAGATACGCAGTATTTT,CASSPAGADTQYF
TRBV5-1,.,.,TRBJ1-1,TGCGCCAGCAGCTTGAAGGGGACTGAAGCTTTCTTT,CASSLKGTEAFF
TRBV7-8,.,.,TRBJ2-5,TGTGCCAGCAGCTTGGTGATATTCGGAGAGACCCAGTACTTC,CASSLVIFGETQYF
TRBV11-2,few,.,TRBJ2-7,TGTGCCAGCAGCCGCAGCAGGGGTTCCTACGAGCAGTACTTC,CASSRSRGSYEQYF
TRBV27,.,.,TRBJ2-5,TGTGCCAGCAGTCCGCTCCGGGGCCTGAAGGAGACCCAGTACTTC,CASSPLRGLKETQYF
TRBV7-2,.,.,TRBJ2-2,TGTGCCAGCAGCCACTTACAAAGCACCGGGGAGCTGTTTTTT,CASSHLQSTGELFF
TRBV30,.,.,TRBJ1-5,TGTGCCTGGAGAGAGGGGCGCGGGAGCAATCAGCCCCAGCATTTT,CAWREGRGSNQPQHF
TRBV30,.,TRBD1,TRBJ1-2,TGTGCCTGGATGGGACAGTTTTATGGCTACACCTTC,CAWMGQFYGYTF
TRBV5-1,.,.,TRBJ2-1,TGCGCCAGCAGCCTACAGGGTTACAATGAGCAGTTCTTC,CASSLQGYNEQFF
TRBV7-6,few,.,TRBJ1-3,TGTGCCAGCAGCTTAGATTCAGGGGCGAGCTCTGGAAACACCATATATTTT,CASSLDSGASSGNTIYF
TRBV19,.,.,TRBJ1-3,TGTGCCAGTAGTATCGGGTACTCTGGAAACACCATATATTTT,CASSIGYSGNTIYF
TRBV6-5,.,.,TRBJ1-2,TGTGCCAGCAGTTGGAAGGCCGAGGAAGGCTACACCTTC,CASSWKAEEGYTF
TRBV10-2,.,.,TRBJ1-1,TGCGCCAGCAGTCGAGGGGCTGCCAACACTGAAGCTTTCTTT,CASSRGAANTEAFF
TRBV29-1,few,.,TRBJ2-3,TGCAGCGTAGGCCTTCGGCTAGGGGCAGATACGCAGTATTTT,CSVGLRLGADTQYF
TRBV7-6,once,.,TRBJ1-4,TGTGCCAGCAGCTTAGCTGAGGCAAATGAAAAACTGTTTTTT,CASSLAEANEKLFF
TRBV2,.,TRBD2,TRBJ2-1,TGTGCCAGCAGTGAGCTAGCGGGCCCGGTCAATGAGCAGTTCTTC,CASSELAGPVNEQFF
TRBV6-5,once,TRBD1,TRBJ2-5,TGTGCCAGCAGTTACTACAAGAGGACAGGGGAAGAGACCCAGTACTTC,CASSYYKRTGEETQYF
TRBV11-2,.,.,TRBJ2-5,TGTGCCAGCAGCTTATATGAGACCCAGTACTTC,CASSLYETQYF
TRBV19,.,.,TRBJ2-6,TGTGCCAGTCAGGAGACAGGCCGCTCTGGGGCCAACGTCCTGACTTTC,CASQETGRSGANVLTF
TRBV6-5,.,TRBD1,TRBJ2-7,TGTGCCAGCCAGCGACGGGACAGGGGCCGAGACGAGCAGTACTTC,CASQRRDRGRDEQYF
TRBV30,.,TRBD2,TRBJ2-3,TGTGCCTGGGAACTGGCGGGAGTACCTCGCACAGATACGCAGTATTTT,CAWELAGVPRTDTQYF
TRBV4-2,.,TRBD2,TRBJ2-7,TGTGCCAGCAGCCAAGATCTAGGACTAGCGGGGGGCTCCTACGAGCAGTACTTC,CASSQDLGLAGGSYEQYF
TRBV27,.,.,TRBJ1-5,TGTGCCAGCAGGCGATCTCAGGGAAATCAGCCCCAGCATTTT,CASRRSQGNQPQHF
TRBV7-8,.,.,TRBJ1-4,TGTGCCAGCAGCTTAGGGACCAGGTTTGAAAAACTGTTTTTT,CASSLGTRFEKLFF
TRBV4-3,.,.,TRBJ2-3,TGCGCCAGCAGCCATGCCGGATCAGCAGATACGCAGTATTTT,CASSHAGSADTQYF
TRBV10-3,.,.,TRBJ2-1,TGTGCCGTCGGAGGCGGGCCTTACAATGAGCAGTTCTTC,CAVGGGPYNEQFF
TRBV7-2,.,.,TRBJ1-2,TGTGCCAGCAGCCCCCAGGAGGGCGTCGGCTATGGCTACACCTTC,CASSPQEGVGYGYTF
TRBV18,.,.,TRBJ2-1,TGTGCCAGCTCACCACAGCCGACTAGTGCCAGTGTTAATGAGCAGTTCTTC,CASSPQPTSASVNEQFF
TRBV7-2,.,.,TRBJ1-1,TGTGCCAGCAGCTTCCCCGATCGGACTGAAGCTTTCTTT,CASSFPDRTEAFF
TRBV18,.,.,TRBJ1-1,TGTGCCAGCTCACCACTCGACGCTTTGGGGACTGAAGCTTTCTTT,CASSPLDALGTEAFF
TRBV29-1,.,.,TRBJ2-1,TGCAGCGTTGAAGAGAGCTCCTACAATGAGCAGTTCTTC,CSVEESSYNEQFF
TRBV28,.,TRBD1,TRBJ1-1,TGTGCCAGCAGTCCCCTCAAACAGGGGGTCACTGAAGCTTTCTTT,CASSPLKQGVTEAFF